Listed below are T cell receptor beta chains from one sample, sequenced in a study of T cell responses to AZD1222 COVID-19 vaccine. Repertoires were generated with immunoSEQ multiplex PCR, while TCRdb's copy carries only in-frame clones and drops some. The table includes 240,000 or so clones, 85% to 95% detected once. The specimen was peripheral blood, collected on day 0 of AZD1222 vaccination. These receptors originate from an adult in good health. CDR3s include the opening cysteine and the closing phenylalanine or tryptophan. Each record gives: J gene, V gene, CDR3 protein.

TRBJ2-7 TRBV6-6 CASNDPDGYEQYF
TRBJ2-3 TRBV6-5 CASSLGQGADTQYF
TRBJ2-1 TRBV6-5 CASPRGFDNEQFF
TRBJ2-2 TRBV3-1/TRBV3-2 CASSQARTAGELFF
TRBJ1-1 TRBV28 CASSIPLRGTEAFF
TRBJ1-2 TRBV7-9 CASSAGPPGYTF
TRBJ1-5 TRBV28 CASSLSRVRISSNQPQHF
TRBJ2-7 TRBV4-2 CASSQGDRAHEQYF
TRBJ2-1 TRBV12-3/TRBV12-4 CASRGTGNEQFF
TRBJ1-5 TRBV27 CASSLKWDQPQHF
TRBJ2-2 TRBV15 CATSRDAGDTGELFF
TRBJ2-1 TRBV19 CASSRVAGGGDEQFF
TRBJ1-2 TRBV2 CASTVQGAGYTF
TRBJ2-1 TRBV5-1 CASSLATDNEQFF
TRBJ1-3 TRBV6-5 CASSQGSGNTIYF
TRBJ2-1 TRBV10-3 CASRGPLAGHNEQFF
TRBJ2-1 TRBV28 CATERPGNEQFF
TRBJ1-6 TRBV2 CASTAEAGRDSPLHF
TRBJ1-3 TRBV30 CAWGTIGNTIYF
TRBJ1-5 TRBV2 CASSEMEDQPQHF
TRBJ2-7 TRBV24-1 CATSDSFRGEQYF
TRBJ2-3 TRBV6-4 CASSDVAGGTDTQYF
TRBJ2-2 TRBV3-1/TRBV3-2 CASSRLAGGGGGELFF
TRBJ1-5 TRBV4-1 CASSQERPGFQPQHF
TRBJ2-1 TRBV5-6 CASSPKVGRGYEQFF
TRBJ1-2 TRBV29-1 CSVQGQGQGYGYTF